The rows below give T cell receptor beta chains drawn from one sample of a study of blood T cell repertoires in COVID-19. TCRdb's copy holds only in-frame clones and misses some; the assay was immunoSEQ multiplex PCR. The sample has roughly 200,000 clones; about 78% are singletons. The sample taken for sequencing was peripheral blood. The origin of the receptors is a woman between 45 and 60 years old with active or convalescent COVID-19. The CDR3 runs from the conserved cysteine through the conserved F or W. A D gene is named only where the DNA matches it firmly. Rows give clone size only sometimes, using once, few, many, or a class for an expanded clone.

j_gene: TRBJ1-2; d_gene: TRBD1; abundance: few; v_gene: TRBV6-4; CDR3aa: CASSAGGQVGYTF; CDR3nt: TGTGCCAGCAGTGCAGGGGGACAGGTTGGCTACACCTTC
j_gene: TRBJ2-4; d_gene: TRBD1; abundance: -; v_gene: TRBV25-1; CDR3aa: CASSRQGDVNIQYF; CDR3nt: TGTGCCAGCTCCAGACAGGGGGACGTAAACATTCAGTACTTC
j_gene: TRBJ1-3; d_gene: -; abundance: -; v_gene: TRBV4-3; CDR3aa: CASSQDRTQGSGNTIYF; CDR3nt: TGCGCCAGCAGCCAAGATCGGACCCAGGGATCTGGAAACACCATATATTTT
j_gene: TRBJ2-1; d_gene: TRBD2; abundance: -; v_gene: TRBV4-3; CDR3aa: CASSQDELAGYNEQFF; CDR3nt: TGCGCCAGCAGCCAAGATGAGCTAGCGGGTTACAATGAGCAGTTCTTC
j_gene: TRBJ1-1; d_gene: TRBD1; abundance: -; v_gene: TRBV4-2; CDR3aa: CASSQPPGQGEKTEAFF; CDR3nt: TGTGCCAGCAGCCAACCGCCGGGACAGGGGGAGAAGACTGAAGCTTTCTTT
j_gene: TRBJ1-4; d_gene: TRBD1; abundance: few; v_gene: TRBV19; CDR3aa: CASSTPGTASEKLFF; CDR3nt: TGTGCCAGTAGTACCCCCGGGACAGCCAGTGAAAAACTGTTTTTT
j_gene: TRBJ1-2; d_gene: TRBD1; abundance: -; v_gene: TRBV11-1; CDR3aa: CASSPRWTGANYGYTF; CDR3nt: TGTGCCAGCAGCCCTCGCTGGACAGGAGCTAACTATGGCTACACCTTC
j_gene: TRBJ1-1; d_gene: -; abundance: -; v_gene: TRBV7-3; CDR3aa: CASSLDSLRDTEAFF; CDR3nt: TGTGCCAGCAGCTTAGACAGCCTCCGGGACACTGAAGCTTTCTTT
j_gene: TRBJ2-3; d_gene: TRBD2; abundance: -; v_gene: TRBV27; CDR3aa: CASSLFPSGSTDTQYF; CDR3nt: TGTGCCAGCAGTTTATTTCCTAGCGGGAGTACAGATACGCAGTATTTT
j_gene: TRBJ1-3; d_gene: -; abundance: -; v_gene: TRBV9; CDR3aa: CASSVEGRRGNTIYF; CDR3nt: TGTGCCAGCAGCGTAGAAGGGAGAAGGGGAAACACCATATATTTT
j_gene: TRBJ2-1; d_gene: TRBD2; abundance: few; v_gene: TRBV5-1; CDR3aa: CASSLASGTNEQFF; CDR3nt: TGCGCCAGCAGCTTGGCTAGCGGGACCAATGAGCAGTTCTTC
j_gene: TRBJ2-7; d_gene: TRBD2; abundance: -; v_gene: TRBV5-4; CDR3aa: CASSLAPSGVGSYEQYF; CDR3nt: TGTGCCAGCAGCTTGGCGCCTAGCGGGGTAGGCTCCTACGAGCAGTACTTC
j_gene: TRBJ2-7; d_gene: TRBD1; abundance: few; v_gene: TRBV7-2; CDR3aa: CASSEQGVGYEQYF; CDR3nt: TGTGCCAGCAGCGAGCAGGGGGTTGGCTACGAGCAGTACTTC
j_gene: TRBJ1-1; d_gene: TRBD1; abundance: -; v_gene: TRBV27; CDR3aa: CASSPRTGIIPEAFF; CDR3nt: TGTGCCAGCAGTCCCCGGACAGGGATTATTCCTGAAGCTTTCTTT
j_gene: TRBJ1-4; d_gene: -; abundance: -; v_gene: TRBV19; CDR3aa: CASSNPRGGSEKLFF; CDR3nt: TGTGCCAGTAGTAACCCTCGGGGGGGCAGTGAAAAACTGTTTTTT
j_gene: TRBJ1-5; d_gene: -; abundance: -; v_gene: TRBV7-8; CDR3aa: CASSAFHVYSNQPQHF; CDR3nt: TGTGCCAGCAGCGCGTTTCATGTCTATAGCAATCAGCCCCAGCATTTT
j_gene: TRBJ2-7; d_gene: -; abundance: -; v_gene: TRBV9; CDR3aa: CASSQTYEQYF; CDR3nt: TGTGCCAGCAGCCAAACCTACGAGCAGTACTTC
j_gene: TRBJ1-4; d_gene: -; abundance: few; v_gene: TRBV2; CDR3aa: CASSDGSLYEKLFF; CDR3nt: TGTGCCAGCAGTGATGGCTCTCTCTATGAAAAACTGTTTTTT
j_gene: TRBJ2-1; d_gene: -; abundance: -; v_gene: TRBV30; CDR3aa: CAWSVRTLFDEQFF; CDR3nt: TGTGCCTGGAGTGTGAGGACTCTGTTCGATGAGCAGTTCTTC
j_gene: TRBJ1-1; d_gene: -; abundance: -; v_gene: TRBV29-1; CDR3aa: CSVEEPRDTEAFF; CDR3nt: TGCAGCGTTGAAGAACCCCGGGACACTGAAGCTTTCTTT
j_gene: TRBJ1-2; d_gene: -; abundance: once; v_gene: TRBV30; CDR3aa: CAWRRGGYTF; CDR3nt: TGTGCCTGGCGTCGGGGTGGCTACACCTTC
j_gene: TRBJ1-1; d_gene: -; abundance: few; v_gene: TRBV11-3; CDR3aa: CASSSVGGEAFF; CDR3nt: TGTGCCAGCAGCTCTGTGGGAGGAGAAGCTTTCTTT
j_gene: TRBJ2-7; d_gene: TRBD1; abundance: -; v_gene: TRBV7-2; CDR3aa: CASSLAPGQVGYEQYF; CDR3nt: TGTGCCAGCAGCTTAGCTCCGGGACAGGTTGGCTACGAGCAGTACTTC
j_gene: TRBJ1-5; d_gene: TRBD1; abundance: -; v_gene: TRBV5-1; CDR3aa: CASSPGQSNQPQHF; CDR3nt: TGCGCCAGCAGCCCGGGACAGAGCAATCAGCCCCAGCATTTT
j_gene: TRBJ1-3; d_gene: TRBD1; abundance: -; v_gene: TRBV7-2; CDR3aa: CASSLTRTGGNTIYF; CDR3nt: TGTGCCAGCAGCTTGACGCGGACAGGGGGAAACACCATATATTTT
j_gene: TRBJ2-3; d_gene: -; abundance: -; v_gene: TRBV18; CDR3aa: CASSTGSTDTQYF; CDR3nt: TGTGCCAGCTCCACAGGGAGCACAGATACGCAGTATTTT
j_gene: TRBJ1-1; d_gene: TRBD1; abundance: -; v_gene: TRBV29-1; CDR3aa: CSAAGGRGTEAFF; CDR3nt: TGCAGCGCGGCCGGCGGCAGGGGGACTGAAGCTTTCTTT
j_gene: TRBJ1-1; d_gene: TRBD1; abundance: -; v_gene: TRBV5-1; CDR3aa: CASSSDRGDTEAFF; CDR3nt: TGCGCCAGCAGCTCGGACAGGGGGGACACTGAAGCTTTCTTT
j_gene: TRBJ2-5; d_gene: TRBD2; abundance: -; v_gene: TRBV2; CDR3aa: CASSEGLAGGPTETQYF; CDR3nt: TGTGCCAGCAGTGAAGGACTAGCGGGAGGGCCGACCGAGACCCAGTACTTC
j_gene: TRBJ2-7; d_gene: -; abundance: -; v_gene: TRBV3-1/TRBV3-2; CDR3aa: CASSRQGPGYEQYF; CDR3nt: TGTGCCAGCAGCCGGCAGGGGCCGGGTTACGAGCAGTACTTC
j_gene: TRBJ1-5; d_gene: -; abundance: once; v_gene: TRBV2; CDR3aa: CASSERSGREQPQHF; CDR3nt: TGTGCCAGCAGTGAAAGATCGGGGAGGGAGCAGCCCCAGCATTTT
j_gene: TRBJ1-1; d_gene: -; abundance: -; v_gene: TRBV10-3; CDR3aa: CAISLQGGDAEAFF; CDR3nt: TGTGCCATCAGTTTGCAGGGAGGTGACGCTGAAGCTTTCTTT
j_gene: TRBJ1-1; d_gene: -; abundance: few; v_gene: TRBV19; CDR3aa: CASRDVWTSGDTEAFF; CDR3nt: TGTGCCAGTAGAGATGTCTGGACAAGTGGGGACACTGAAGCTTTCTTT
j_gene: TRBJ2-5; d_gene: -; abundance: -; v_gene: TRBV5-5; CDR3aa: CASTSGRASEETQYF; CDR3nt: TGTGCCAGCACCTCTGGTAGGGCTAGCGAAGAGACCCAGTACTTC
j_gene: TRBJ2-6; d_gene: -; abundance: -; v_gene: TRBV9; CDR3aa: CASSVAGTSGANVLTF; CDR3nt: TGTGCCAGCAGTGTAGCAGGGACTTCTGGGGCCAACGTCCTGACTTTC
j_gene: TRBJ2-1; d_gene: TRBD2; abundance: -; v_gene: TRBV4-3; CDR3aa: CASSQSLAGVNEQFF; CDR3nt: TGCGCCAGCAGCCAATCACTAGCGGGGGTCAATGAGCAGTTCTTC
j_gene: TRBJ2-5; d_gene: TRBD1; abundance: -; v_gene: TRBV15; CDR3aa: CATSGTGQGEETQYF; CDR3nt: TGTGCCACCAGCGGAACGGGACAGGGGGAAGAGACCCAGTACTTC
j_gene: TRBJ2-7; d_gene: TRBD1; abundance: -; v_gene: TRBV19; CDR3aa: CASSVVPGQSYEQYF; CDR3nt: TGTGCCAGTAGTGTCGTACCGGGACAGTCCTACGAGCAGTACTTC
j_gene: TRBJ2-1; d_gene: TRBD2; abundance: -; v_gene: TRBV19; CDR3aa: CATRNPGGANEQFF; CDR3nt: TGTGCCACTCGCAACCCGGGGGGGGCCAATGAGCAGTTCTTC
j_gene: TRBJ2-3; d_gene: -; abundance: -; v_gene: TRBV3-1/TRBV3-2; CDR3aa: CASSQDKFAGWGTDTQYF; CDR3nt: TGTGCCAGCAGCCAAGATAAATTCGCGGGGTGGGGCACAGATACGCAGTATTTT
j_gene: TRBJ1-2; d_gene: -; abundance: -; v_gene: TRBV28; CDR3aa: CASSLRGAKVGVSF; CDR3nt: TGTGCCAGCAGTTTACGGGGGGCGAAGGTCGGGGTCTCCTTC
j_gene: TRBJ1-1; d_gene: -; abundance: -; v_gene: TRBV7-2; CDR3aa: CASSLVPGSGVTEAFF; CDR3nt: TGTGCCAGCAGCTTAGTGCCAGGGTCTGGTGTCACTGAAGCTTTCTTT
j_gene: TRBJ2-1; d_gene: TRBD1; abundance: -; v_gene: TRBV11-3; CDR3aa: CASSLGGGQGYNEQFF; CDR3nt: TGTGCCAGCAGCTTAGGGGGTGGACAGGGATACAATGAGCAGTTCTTC
j_gene: TRBJ2-7; d_gene: TRBD1; abundance: -; v_gene: TRBV5-3; CDR3aa: CARSSRDRGFYRPYEQYF; CDR3nt: TGTGCCAGAAGCAGCCGGGACAGGGGTTTTTATCGACCCTACGAGCAGTACTTC
j_gene: TRBJ1-1; d_gene: TRBD1; abundance: few; v_gene: TRBV7-9; CDR3aa: CASSTQTGVAEAFF; CDR3nt: TGTGCCAGCAGCACCCAGACAGGGGTCGCTGAAGCTTTCTTT
j_gene: TRBJ1-1; d_gene: -; abundance: -; v_gene: TRBV2; CDR3aa: CASSERGSTEAFF; CDR3nt: TGTGCCAGCAGTGAGAGGGGGTCGACTGAAGCTTTCTTT